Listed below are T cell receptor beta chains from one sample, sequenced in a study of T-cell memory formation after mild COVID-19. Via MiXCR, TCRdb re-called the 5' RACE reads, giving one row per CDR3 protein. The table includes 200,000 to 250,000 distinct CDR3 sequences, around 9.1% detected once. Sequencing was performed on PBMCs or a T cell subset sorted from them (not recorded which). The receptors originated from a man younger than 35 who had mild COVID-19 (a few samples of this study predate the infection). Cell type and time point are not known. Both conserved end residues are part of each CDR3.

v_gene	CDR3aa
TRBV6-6	CASSYEWGSTDTQYF
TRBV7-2	CASSGSIDTQYF
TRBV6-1	CASSELHLTTDTQYF
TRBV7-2	CASSFASGAQGEQYF
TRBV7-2	CASTLTGGYTGELFF
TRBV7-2	CASSLVGGLDTQYF
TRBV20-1	CSARLQNQPQHF
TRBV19	CASSIRLQETQYF
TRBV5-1	CASSLRPATDTQYF
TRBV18	CASSPGTGGDDQFF
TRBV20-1	CSARDPSGGTGTQYF
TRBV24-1	CATSDTAGTGGLETQYF
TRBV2	CASRNLAGGTNEQFF
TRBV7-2	CASSLAGTSGGAKVNEQFF
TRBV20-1	CSARRAQFSNQPQHF
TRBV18	CASSPPVLDGYTF
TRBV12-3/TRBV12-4	CASTQVYVRGAQYF
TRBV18	CASSPRTGNGETQYF
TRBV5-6	CASSSITDRINYGYTF
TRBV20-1	CSGAQGYEKLFF
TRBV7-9	CASSFRTASYEQYF
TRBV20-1	CSAGGRSEQYF
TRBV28	CASSLFQDTQYF
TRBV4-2	CASSQEGMADGNTIYF
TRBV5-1	CASSRGTGGFWLRTDTQYF
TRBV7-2	CASSYLLRGEAFF
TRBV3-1	CASSQDSYSHTQYF
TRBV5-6	CASSLPGQGQDEQFF
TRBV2	CASSVEVIEKLFF
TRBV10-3	CAIGTGTNTGELFF
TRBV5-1	CASSLGGLDTEAFF
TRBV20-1	CSARVAQRGGQSADTQYF
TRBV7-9	CASSARGTGPEAFF
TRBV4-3	CASSHLTGDGGYTF
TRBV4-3	CASSHANGWVEQFF
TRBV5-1	CASSLGQGAKGEAFF
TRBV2	CASTKTAGVSGELFF
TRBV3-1	CASSQSDTNTEAFF
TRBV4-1	CASSQGTGVGQPQHF
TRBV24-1	CATSELGAGETQYF
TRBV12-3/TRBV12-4	CASRPQGEDTQYF
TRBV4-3	CASSQAPGPDTQYF
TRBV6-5	CASSYSGYADTQYF
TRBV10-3	CATLGSPHTEAFF
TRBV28	CASSGFYGYTF
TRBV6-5	CASSYERDRPNTEAFF
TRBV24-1	CATSDLGPGTNTGELFF
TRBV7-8	CASSQLAGGETQYF
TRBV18	CASSRGQGTDTQYF
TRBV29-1	CSVEDGWNQPQHF
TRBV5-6	CASSLIGQGTTQYF
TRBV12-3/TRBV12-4	CASSSWRRANVLTF
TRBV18	CASSPRPVEGQPQHF
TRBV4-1	CASSHPAWDQYQPQHF
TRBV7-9	CASSLQGSGDTIYF
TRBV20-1	CSPHPGPISYEQYF
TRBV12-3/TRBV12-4	CASSLSARVLYGYTF
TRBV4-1	CASSQDGRGQGGEQYF
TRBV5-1	CASSPGGGDLYGYTF